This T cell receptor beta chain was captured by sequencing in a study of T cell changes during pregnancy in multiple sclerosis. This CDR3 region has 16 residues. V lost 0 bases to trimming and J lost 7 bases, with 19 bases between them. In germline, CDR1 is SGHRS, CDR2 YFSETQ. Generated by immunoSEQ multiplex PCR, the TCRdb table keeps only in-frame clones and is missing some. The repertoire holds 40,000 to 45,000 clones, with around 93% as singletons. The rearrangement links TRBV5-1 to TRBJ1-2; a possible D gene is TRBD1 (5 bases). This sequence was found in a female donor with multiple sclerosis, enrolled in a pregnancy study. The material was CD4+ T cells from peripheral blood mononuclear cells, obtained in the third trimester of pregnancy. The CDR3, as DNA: TGCGCCAGCAGCTTGGCCCCCGGTAAGGGACTGGGTGGCTACACCTTC. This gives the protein CASSLAPGKGLGGYTF.